Described below is a single T cell receptor (beta chain) sequence and its context. This clone's antigen is unknown. No clone much larger than this one lies a single base away; base qualities are absent. This record comes from a study of T-cell memory formation after mild COVID-19 (dated by TCRdb to 2020 to 2022). Background on the whole study: TCR sequence clusters from the two donors were largely donor specific. In a couple of donors, T-cell clones that expanded and contracted after mild COVID-19 were tracked by sequencing TCRalpha and TCRbeta repertoires over time. Two young, previously healthy adult volunteers, one female and one male, were included in the cohort. General conclusions and limits of the study: Some responding clones were found in pre-infection memory, which suggests that pre-existing cross-reactive memory T cells took part in the SARS-CoV-2 response. Balanced CD4/CD8 phenotypes were observed for clones contracting from day 15 to 85, whereas a bias towards CD4+ was observed for a second wave of clones expanding from day 15 to 37. Whether the second-wave clones peaking on day 37 were SARS-CoV-2 specific was not confirmed. Contracting CD4+ clones turned up mainly in the CM and EM memory subsets, whereas EMRA was where CD8+ clones were enriched. The study covered only two mild cases, and larger cohorts including severe cases with pre-infection samples were considered necessary.

Inclusive of the bounding cysteine and phenylalanine, the CDR3 is 17 residues long. This entry keeps only the CDR3 DNA: 51 bases, framed from base 1. The germline V gene gives CDR1 as SGHRS and CDR2 as YFSETQ. V is pruned by 2 bases and J by 0 bases, leaving 5 bases of the junction without a gene match. The data were produced on an Illumina NovaSeq 6000. Using 5'RACE with constant-segment primers, TCRalpha and TCRbeta cDNA libraries were constructed, with sample barcodes and unique molecular identifiers added in the process. RNA was extracted from every sample with Trizol reagent. The libraries were amplified in two PCR steps, and the second step added a second sample barcode and Illumina TruSeq adapters. Libraries were sequenced on an Illumina NovaSeq with 2 x 150 bp paired-end reads. The source study handled its data this way. Reads were demultiplexed and collapsed into UMI-guided consensus sequences with migec v1.2.7. Using mixcr v2.1.11, UMI consensuses were aligned to TRA and TRB V and J templates and then assembled into clonotypes. A clonotype was counted as expanded or contracted only if both edgeR and NoisET called the change significant, with noise models trained on biological replicates. edgeR calls used a false discovery rate-adjusted p below 0.01 and a log2 fold-change threshold of 1. As an exploratory analysis of dynamics, PCA with hierarchical clustering was applied to max-normalized trajectories of the 1000 most abundant clonotypes. Separately sequenced CD4+ and CD8+ repertoires were used to assign a CD4 or CD8 phenotype to each responding clone. The public reads were quality trimmed at Q25 with fastp and then assembled into clones with MiXCR by TCRdb, keeping productive beta chains. For every CDR3 protein sequence, its rows merge into one entry that carries the most common genes and DNA. The V and J calls and clone size are TCRdb's, not the authors'. This sample holds under 300,000 distinct CDR3 sequences; about 16% were observed only once. The top ten clones comprise roughly a fifth of the sample.

Ficoll-Paque density gradient centrifugation was the method used to isolate PBMCs. The material sequenced was PBMCs or a T cell subset sorted from them (not recorded which). The rearrangement joined TRBV5-1 to TRBJ2-1; TRBD1 aligns with 10 central bases. This TCR derives from a man aged 18 to 29 who had mild COVID-19 (a few samples of this study predate the infection). The sample titles of this study are shuffled in the database, so cell type and time point are left out; the donor was told from shared clones. The DNA reads TGCGCCAGCAGCTTTCTCTGGGACAGGGGCTCCTACAATGAGCAGTTCTTC. It specifies CASSFLWDRGSYNEQFF.